These 20 T cell receptor beta chains originate from one sample sequenced in a study of blood T cells in healthy people across ages. A J-beta primer mix and a sample-barcoded 5' primer were used in a second PCR of roughly 6 to 11 cycles. TCRdb called the 5' RACE reads again in MiXCR, with one record for every CDR3 protein. Of more than 700,000 distinct CDR3 sequences listed, around half are singletons. Sequencing was done on a sample of blood. The receptors originated from a man older than 75 in good health.

A word on this clonotype: The junction departs from the called germline gene at one end, perhaps through a read error. The chain joins TRBV6-5 to TRBJ1-2, with D unclear. The CDR3 loop spans 16 amino acids. Germline assignment: CDR1 MNHEY and CDR2 SVGAGI. The CDR3 sequence is CASSPVTGTLSYGCTF. Written as DNA, the CDR3 is TGTGCCAGCAGTCCTGTAACCGGAACCCTTTCCTATGGCTGCACCTTC.

The chain joins TRBV2 to TRBJ2-6, with D possibly being TRBD1 or TRBD2 (5 bases each). Trimming took off 7 bases at V and 0 bases at J, with 13 bases between the two ends. This CDR3 has 16 residues. The germline V gene encodes CDR1 SNHLY and CDR2 FYNNEI. CDR3 nucleotides: TGTGCCAGCACACTGGGACGGATCTCTGGGGCCAACGTCCTGACTTTC. Its translation is CASTLGRISGANVLTF.

The V call is TRBV5-1, the J call TRBJ1-4; a possible D gene is TRBD1 (5 bases). V lost 4 bases and J lost 7, with 14 bases in between. CDR3 length equals 14 residues. Germline lookup yields CDR1 SGHRS and CDR2 YFSETQ. The CDR3 protein is CASSLTGGAEKLFF. In nucleotides, the CDR3 is TGCGCCAGCAGCCTGACCGGGGGAGCTGAAAAACTGTTTTTT.

The chain combines TRBV7-2 with TRBJ2-3; D gene uncertain. CDR1 is SGHTA, CDR2 FQGNSA, per germline. The ends were cut back, 5 bases at V and 0 bases at J, with 12 bases in the middle. The CDR3 length is 15 residues. CDR3 amino acids: CASSPQTASTDTQYF. The CDR3 coding sequence is TGTGCCAGCAGCCCGCAGACCGCTAGCACAGATACGCAGTATTTT.

A remark on this clonotype: At one end the junction does not follow the germline gene, possibly because of a read error. The CDR3 loop reads CASSLGGAYNGQFF. The CDR3 DNA sequence: TGCGCCAGCAGCTTGGGGGGGGCCTACAATGGGCAGTTCTTC. The rearrangement joins TRBV5-1 to TRBJ2-1, with D perhaps being TRBD1 or TRBD2 (6 bases each). Germline loops: CDR1 SGHRS, CDR2 YFSETQ. The CDR3 is 14 amino acids.

This chain uses TRBV20-1 with TRBJ2-6; D is undetermined. CDR3 size: 18 residues. V gave up 0 bases and J gave up 0 bases, with 15 bases separating them. Germline V gives CDR1 DFQATT, CDR2 SNEGSKA (reference sequence). CDR3 region: CSARDSPPGYSGANVLTF. The CDR3 DNA follows: TGCAGTGCTAGAGATAGCCCTCCAGGATACTCTGGGGCCAACGTCCTGACTTTC.

This clonotype was observed a handful of times. The chain joins TRBV5-1 to TRBJ2-4, with D perhaps matching TRBD2 (5 bases). The J call may be wrong; the DNA end is better matched by TRBJ2-7. The CDR3 covers 15 residues. The germline CDR1 and CDR2 sequences are SGHRS and YFSETQ. The CDR3 nucleotides are TGCGCCAGCAGCTTTGAGGGCGCGCGAGACTACGAGCAGTACTTC. This encodes CASSFEGARDYEQYF.

The J gene is TRBJ2-5, the V gene TRBV6-5; 8 positions agree with TRBD1. The end of the DNA is better explained by TRBJ2-7, so the J call may be wrong. The CDR3 loop spans 16 amino acids. Germline loops: CDR1 MNHEY, CDR2 SVGAGI. The CDR3 bases are TGTGCCAGCAGTTACTCCTTTCCGGGACAGGCTCCCGAGCAGTACTTC. It specifies CASSYSFPGQAPEQYF.

This clonotype was counted only a few times. The rearrangement joins TRBV4-2 to TRBJ2-7; 11 bases align to TRBD2. Germline trimming cut 3 bases from V and 4 bases from J; bases unmatched to any gene: 5. Germline CDR1 reads LGHNA; CDR2 reads YNFKEQ. This CDR3 has 15 residues. The CDR3: CASSQELAGEYEQYF. CDR3 in DNA: TGTGCCAGCAGCCAGGAACTAGCGGGAGAGTACGAGCAGTACTTC.

A note on this clonotype: The junction differs from germline at one of its ends, possibly a read error. This sequence joins TRBV23-1 and TRBJ2-7; D remains unclear. TRBV23-1 is labeled an ORF, and its function is uncertain. The CDR3 is made up of 15 amino acids. The CDR3 is CASSHLDYSSCEQYF. DNA of the CDR3: TGCGCCAGCAGTCACCTGGATTATAGCTCCTGCGAGCAGTACTTC.

The table lists this clonotype with a few counts. V usage is TRBV20-1 and J usage is TRBJ2-7; 7 nucleotides agree with TRBD1. The J segment lost 4 bases and the V segment lost 3 bases, leaving 6 bases of the junction unmatched. This CDR3 comprises 13 residues. Looked up from germline, CDR1 is DFQATT and CDR2 is SNEGSKA (reference sequence). The CDR3 spells CSARSDRVYEQYF. The CDR3 DNA is TGCAGTGCTAGGTCAGACAGGGTTTACGAGCAGTACTTC.

The rearrangement joins TRBV6-6 to TRBJ2-5; 7 nucleotides match TRBD1. The germline gives CDR1 MNHNY, CDR2 SVGAGI (reference sequence). The CDR3 runs 15 residues. V lost 4 bases to trimming and J lost 2 bases; unmatched junction nucleotides: 7. CDR3 nucleotide sequence: TGTGCCAGCAGTTTTAGGGGACAGCCGCAAGAGACCCAGTACTTC. It specifies CASSFRGQPQETQYF.

This chain joins TRBV11-3 and TRBJ2-4, with TRBD1 identical over 8 bases. V was pared by 4 bases and J by 1 base, with 3 bases of the junction left unmatched. CDR3 length: 15 residues. Germline V gene data show CDR1 as SGHNT and CDR2 as YENEEA. This chain's CDR3 is CASSSDRAAKNIQYF. CDR3 nucleotides: TGTGCCAGCAGCTCGGACAGGGCGGCCAAAAACATTCAGTACTTC.

The chain links TRBV29-1 to TRBJ1-2; D unclear. V lost 6 bases to trimming and J lost 4 bases, with 12 bases between them. CDR1 SQVTM and CDR2 ANQGSEA come from the germline V gene. The CDR3 spans 12 residues. The CDR3 is CSVMTPLYGYTF. The CDR3 DNA sequence: TGCAGCGTAATGACCCCCCTCTATGGCTACACCTTC.

This clonotype was seen many times. This chain links TRBV5-1 with TRBJ2-1; 16 bases fit TRBD2. The CDR3 contains 19 residues. Germline V CDR1 and CDR2: SGHRS, YFSETQ. Germline trimming cut 4 bases from V and 4 bases from J; bases unmatched to any gene: 11. CDR3 in DNA: TGCGCCAGCAGCACGGGACTAGCGGGAGGGCTTGGTTCTTACAATGAGCAGTTCTTC. Encoded protein: CASSTGLAGGLGSYNEQFF. Filled out from reference TRBV5-1 and TRBJ2-1, the complete variable domain reads KAGVTQTPRYLIKTRGQQVTLSCSPISGHRSVSWYQQTPGQGLQFLFEYFSETQRNKGNFPGRFSGRQFSNSRSEMNVSTLELGDSALYLCASSTGLAGGLGSYNEQFFGPGTRLTVL.

Details on this clonotype: This may come from a read error, since a much larger clone is one base off. The genes are TRBV5-5 and TRBJ2-7, with TRBD1 identical over 7 bases. Germline values: CDR1 SGHKS, CDR2 YYEKEE (reference sequence). This CDR3 has 15 residues. V lost 3 bases to trimming and J lost 3 bases; unmatched junction nucleotides: 9. CDR3 bases: TGTGCCAGCAGCTCGGCTGGGACAGTTCTCTACGAGCAGTACTTC. This translates into CASSSAGTVLYEQYF.

V gene TRBV7-9 combines with J gene TRBJ2-5, with 7 nucleotides matching TRBD2. The CDR3 is 15 amino acids. Trimming took 1 base from V and 3 from J; bases not matched to a gene: 5. Germline V CDR1 and CDR2: SEHNR, FQNEAQ (reference sequence). The CDR3 nucleotides read TGTGCCAGCAGCTTAGGAGCGGGAATGGAAGAGACCCAGTACTTC. Translated: CASSLGAGMEETQYF.

The chain combines TRBV6-2 or TRBV6-3 with TRBJ2-3, with D uncertain. V shed 2 bases and J shed 1 base, with 10 bases lying between them. The CDR3 length is 15 residues. CDR1 is MNHEY, CDR2 SVGEGT, per germline. In DNA form, the CDR3 reads TGTGCCAGCAGTTACCCCGACTTACGCACAGATACGCAGTATTTT. As protein: CASSYPDLRTDTQYF.

The chain uses TRBV12-3 or TRBV12-4 and TRBJ2-7, with D tentatively TRBD1 or TRBD2 (5 bases each). The CDR3 loop spans 15 amino acids. V lost 6 bases, J lost 2 bases, and 17 bases lay in between. The CDR3 loop is CASSPTGTLAYEQYF. The DNA for the CDR3 is TGTGCCAGCAGCCCGACCGGGACGTTAGCCTACGAGCAGTACTTC.

V is TRBV7-2 and J is TRBJ2-1; 8 nucleotides agree with TRBD2. Trimming cost V 6 bases and J 7 bases; bases outside gene matches: 14. This CDR3 has 16 residues. Germline-derived CDR1 and CDR2 are SGHTA and FQGNSA. CDR3 loop: CASRGGPIAGKNEQFF. The CDR3 DNA reads as TGTGCCAGCAGGGGTGGCCCAATAGCGGGGAAGAATGAGCAGTTCTTC.